Reported below is one TCR beta chain. No antigen is known for it. J was trimmed by 3 bases and V by 5 bases; bases with no gene match: 6. This CDR3 has 17 residues. Germline-derived CDR1 and CDR2 are SSHAT and FNYEAQ (reference sequence). The sample belongs to a study of cytomegalovirus exposure and HLA in healthy donors. The primer mix had 60 Vbeta and 13 Jbeta primers. Original processing notes: There were some 87 million unique TCR beta chains by a later count, and about 11 million of them were shared. The repertoire was sequenced with immunoSEQ multiplex PCR; TCRdb's copy has only in-frame clones and lacks some. V, J and clone size were drawn from that table, and D and trimming were deduced from the DNA. The table lists about 98,000 clones, around 80% of them singletons. Healthy bone marrow donors supplied every sample. General study results and limits: Highly shared variants forming one cluster were likely a sequencing artifact.

The sample comprised PBMCs. This TCR was sampled from a human donor in good health. This chain joins TRBV7-7 and TRBJ2-2; 13 nucleotides agree with TRBD2. CDR3 coding DNA: TGTGCCAGCAGCCTGGGACTAGCGGGATTGGACACCGGGGAGCTGTTTTTT. It yields the protein CASSLGLAGLDTGELFF.